Described below is a single TCR beta chain sequence and its context. The entry originates in a study of Ad26.COV2.S vaccination and SARS-CoV-2 variants. Only in-frame clones appear in the TCRdb table, and some are missing; sequencing was by immunoSEQ multiplex PCR. The profile covers 400,000 to 500,000 clones, with 85% to 90% appearing a single time and around 3.6% taken by the ten largest. The CDR3 loop spans 13 amino acids. Germline CDR1 SGHTS, CDR2 YDEGEE. Between the trimmed V and J ends, which lost 4 bases and 8 bases, there was a span of 12 bases. Indicated treatment: around 19 received Ad26.COV2.S at low or high dose, single or two shots; about 5 received placebo; per-sample allocation not given. Specimens were obtained on day 63 following the first vaccine or placebo injection.

This chain links TRBV5-8 with TRBJ1-4; D unresolved. This receptor was obtained from a person aged 18-60 years who received the Ad26.COV2.S COVID-19 vaccine or a placebo. The sample was peripheral blood, taken in a trial of Ad26.COV2.S vaccine versus placebo. CDR3 residues: CASSLPGWEKLFF. DNA of the CDR3: TGTGCCAGCAGCCTACCAGGCTGGGAAAAACTGTTTTTT. The entire variable domain, with the rest obtained from reference TRBV5-8 and TRBJ1-4, is as follows: EAGVTQSPTHLIKTRGQQATLRCSPISGHTSVYWYQQALGLGLQFLLWYDEGEERNRGNFPPRFSGRQFPNYSSELNVNALELEDSALYLCASSLPGWEKLFFGSGTQLSVL.